Presented here are 17 T cell receptor beta chains from one specimen sequenced in a study of T cells after yellow fever vaccination. TCRdb re-called the 5' RACE reads through MiXCR, storing one row per CDR3 protein. The table includes approximately 550,000 distinct CDR3 sequences, roughly a fifth detected once. The sample consisted of PBMCs, taken 15 days after the yellow fever booster vaccination. The source is a man aged 30-40 years who received the YFV17D yellow fever vaccine.

The count of this clonotype is one. The chain combines TRBV29-1 with TRBJ1-1, with TRBD1 as a possible D gene (6 bases). This CDR3 is built from 15 residues. V was shortened by 0 bases and J by 5 bases, with 16 bases between the two germline ends. Germline CDR1 reads SQVTM; CDR2 reads ANQGSEA. Here the CDR3 DNA reads TGCAGCGTTGAAGATCTAAGACAGGAAGGGACTGAAGCTTTCTTT. Its protein product is CSVEDLRQEGTEAFF.

This clonotype came up a few times. The chain combines TRBV6-2 or TRBV6-3 with TRBJ2-4; 9 bases align to TRBD1. This CDR3 spans 15 amino acids. Germline lookup yields CDR1 MNHEY and CDR2 SVGEGT. V lost 6 bases, J lost 8 bases, and 11 bases stayed unmatched. This chain's CDR3 is CASSPLRDRADIQYF. The CDR3, as DNA: TGTGCCAGCAGCCCCCTCCGGGACAGGGCGGACATTCAGTACTTC.

This clonotype was observed many times. The chain employs TRBV28 and TRBJ1-1; D might be TRBD1 (5 bases). CDR3 length equals 13 residues. Per the germline V gene, CDR1 is MDHEN and CDR2 is SYDVKM. V dropped 8 bases and J dropped 1 base, with 11 bases sitting between them. CDR3 region: CASGTRGNTEAFF. CDR3 DNA: TGTGCCAGCGGGACTAGAGGGAACACTGAAGCTTTCTTT.

V is TRBV7-9 and J is TRBJ2-1; 7 bases are a match to TRBD1. In germline, CDR1 is SEHNR, CDR2 FQNEAQ (reference sequence). Unmatched junction bases numbered 10, after V lost 7 bases and J lost 7 bases. The CDR3 loop spans 14 amino acids. The CDR3 region has the DNA TGTGCCAGCACGACCAGGGACAGTATTAATGAGCAGTTCTTC. As protein: CASTTRDSINEQFF. Looking up the rest from reference TRBV7-9 and TRBJ2-1 gives the full variable domain: DTGVSQNPRHKITKRGQNVTFRCDPISEHNRLYWYRQTLGQGPEFLTYFQNEAQLEKSRLLSDRFSAERPKGSFSTLEIQRTEQGDSAMYLCASTTRDSINEQFFGPGTRLTVL.

The J gene is TRBJ1-5, the V gene TRBV21-1. TRBV21-1 is recorded as a pseudogene. The CDR3 is 11 amino acids. The CDR3 loop reads CASSNDQPQHF. In DNA, the CDR3 is TGTGCCAGCAGCAATGATCAGCCCCAGCATTTT.

This clonotype came up a few times. The chain is built from TRBV29-1 and TRBJ2-2; 8 bases fit TRBD2. The CDR3 covers 13 residues. Germline V CDR1 and CDR2: SQVTM, ANQGSEA. The junction had 9 bases not matched to a gene; V was cut back by 7 bases and J by 8 bases. The CDR3 here is CSARGDPTGELFF. CDR3 in DNA: TGCAGCGCGCGGGGGGACCCGACTGGGGAGCTGTTTTTT.

The chain carries TRBV28 and TRBJ1-5; weak D call: TRBD1 (5 bases). Trimming left V 3 bases short and J 3 bases short, with 15 bases between. CDR3 length equals 16 residues. CDR1 MDHEN and CDR2 SYDVKM come from the germline V gene. The CDR3 DNA follows: TGTGCCAGCAGTTTCTTCGGAGGGACCCCCAATCAGCCCCAGCATTTT. As protein: CASSFFGGTPNQPQHF.

This clonotype was found a few times. The rearrangement links TRBV12-3 or TRBV12-4 to TRBJ2-1, with 10 bases identical to TRBD2. The CDR3 runs to 14 residues. V lost 3 bases and J lost 8; bases outside the gene matches: 4. The CDR3 region is CASSFSGRVYEQFF. In DNA form, the CDR3 reads TGTGCCAGCAGTTTCAGCGGGAGGGTCTATGAGCAGTTCTTC.

The CDR3 DNA reads TGCGCCAGCAGCCTGGATGATATCCTGATGGGCACAGATACGCAGTATTTT. Encoded protein: CASSLDDILMGTDTQYF. The V gene is TRBV5-1, the J gene TRBJ2-3; D remains unclear. Germline V gene data show CDR1 as SGHRS and CDR2 as YFSETQ. V was cut by 4 bases and J by 1 base, with 19 bases left in between. The CDR3 is made up of 17 amino acids.

The V gene is TRBV27, the J gene TRBJ2-7; maybe TRBD1 (5 bases). V was clipped by 5 bases and J by 0 bases, with 11 bases between them. Germline values: CDR1 MNHEY, CDR2 SMNVEV (reference sequence). The CDR3 is 14 residues long. The CDR3 spells CASSLYRPSYEQYF. The CDR3 DNA is TGTGCCAGCAGTCTTTACAGGCCCTCCTACGAGCAGTACTTC.

The chain joins TRBV27 to TRBJ2-7, with D possibly matching TRBD1 (5 bases). The germline V gene has CDR1 MNHEY and CDR2 SMNVEV (reference sequence). The CDR3 length is 12 residues. The V and J ends lost 3 bases and 3 bases respectively, with 6 bases between them. The CDR3 region has the DNA TGTGCCAGCAGTTTCCAGGGCTACGAGCAGTACTTC. Translating gives CASSFQGYEQYF.

The V and J genes are TRBV4-3 and TRBJ2-7, with 7 positions matching TRBD1. Unmatched junction bases numbered 8, after V lost 4 bases and J lost 5 bases. The CDR3 covers 14 residues. Per germline, CDR1 LGHNA and CDR2 YSLEER. CDR3 residues: CASSPRQGLDEQYF. In DNA form, the CDR3 reads TGCGCCAGCAGCCCCCGACAGGGTTTAGACGAGCAGTACTTC.

Worth noting for this clonotype: A read error may be the cause here, since a much bigger clone is one base away. The chain couples TRBV27 to TRBJ2-3; D is unresolved. The germline gives CDR1 MNHEY, CDR2 SMNVEV (reference sequence). The CDR3 is 11 residues long. V was pared by 6 bases and J by 2 bases, with 3 bases between. CDR3 residues: CASRNTDTQYF. The CDR3 DNA sequence: TGTGCCAGCAGAAACACAGATACGCAGTATTTT.

This chain joins TRBV10-3 and TRBJ1-1; tentatively, D is TRBD1 (5 bases). CDR3 size: 16 residues. V gave up 6 bases and J gave up 4 bases, with 21 bases separating them. The V gene's germline CDR1 is ENHRY and CDR2 SYGVKD. CDR3: CAIRSTTGAYTTEAFF. The CDR3 region has the DNA TGTGCCATCAGGTCAACCACAGGAGCCTACACCACTGAAGCTTTCTTT.

V and J are TRBV18 and TRBJ2-1; D is ambiguous. CDR1 and CDR2 from the germline V gene are KGHSH and LQKENI. The CDR3 length is 15 residues. Between the trimmed V and J ends, which lost 3 bases and 4 bases, there was a span of 13 bases. The CDR3 here is CASSPSSPAYNEQFF. The CDR3, as DNA: TGTGCCAGCTCACCCTCCAGCCCCGCTTACAATGAGCAGTTCTTC. The whole variable domain, filled in from reference TRBV18 and TRBJ2-1, reads NAGVMQNPRHLVRRRGQEARLRCSPMKGHSHVYWYRQLPEEGLKFMVYLQKENIIDESGMPKERFSAEFPKEGPSILRIQQVVRGDSAAYFCASSPSSPAYNEQFFGPGTRLTVL.

This clonotype has just a few counts. This chain connects TRBV4-2 to TRBJ2-1; no definite D call. CDR1 LGHNA and CDR2 YNFKEQ come from the germline V gene. V was shortened by 0 bases and J by 7 bases, with 7 bases between the two germline ends. The CDR3 spans 13 residues. The CDR3 nucleotides read TGTGCCAGCAGCCAAGATTACGAGAATGAGCAGTTCTTC. It codes for CASSQDYENEQFF.

This chain connects TRBV20-1 to TRBJ1-5; D remains unclear. The germline V gene has CDR1 DFQATT and CDR2 SNEGSKA (reference sequence). With 3 bases removed from V and 0 bases from J, the gap between germline ends came to 15 bases. The CDR3 is 16 amino acids. The CDR3 DNA reads as TGCAGTGCTAGTGAGGGAGGGCGATATAGCAATCAGCCCCAGCATTTT. Translation gives CSASEGGRYSNQPQHF.